This T cell receptor (beta chain) was found in a study of naive and memory T cell subsets. This CDR3 spans 15 amino acids. Trimming left V 2 bases short and J 4 bases short, with 12 bases between. The germline gives CDR1 SGHTS, CDR2 YDEGEE. An equimolar mix of two oligonucleotides served as the beta constant-region primer for TRBC1 and TRBC2. Ligated cDNA was amplified by four rounds of PCR with nested alpha and beta constant-region primers and SP2. MiXCR, applied by TCRdb to the UMI-ligation and nested PCR reads, yields one record per CDR3 protein. This table has over 100,000 distinct CDR3 sequences, 36% appearing once. CD8 T cells were positively selected from what remained after CD4 positive selection. This clonotype was picked up a small number of times.

J is TRBJ1-4 and V is TRBV5-8; D gene uncertain. Sequencing input: central memory CD4+ T cells from blood. The clonotype was recovered from a human donor in good health. CDR3: CASSLGEQSNEKLFF. In DNA, the CDR3 is TGTGCCAGCAGCTTAGGAGAACAGAGTAATGAAAAACTGTTTTTT.